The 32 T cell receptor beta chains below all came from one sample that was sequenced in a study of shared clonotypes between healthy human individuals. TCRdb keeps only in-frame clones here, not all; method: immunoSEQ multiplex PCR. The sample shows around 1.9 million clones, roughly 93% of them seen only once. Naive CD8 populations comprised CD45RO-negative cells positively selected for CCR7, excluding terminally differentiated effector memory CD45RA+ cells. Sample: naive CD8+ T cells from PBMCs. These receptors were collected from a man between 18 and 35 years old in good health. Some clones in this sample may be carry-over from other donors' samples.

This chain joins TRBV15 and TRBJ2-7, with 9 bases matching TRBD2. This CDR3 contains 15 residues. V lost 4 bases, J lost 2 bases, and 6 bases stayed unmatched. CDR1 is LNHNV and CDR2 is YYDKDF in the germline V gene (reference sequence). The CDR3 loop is CATSKLAGGAYEQYF. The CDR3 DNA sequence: TGTGCCACCAGCAAACTAGCGGGTGGGGCCTACGAGCAGTACTTC.

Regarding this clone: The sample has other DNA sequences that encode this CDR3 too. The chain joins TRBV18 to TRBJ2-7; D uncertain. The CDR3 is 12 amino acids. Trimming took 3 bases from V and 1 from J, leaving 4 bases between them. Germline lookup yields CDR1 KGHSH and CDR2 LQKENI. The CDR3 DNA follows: TGTGCCAGCTCACCCGCATCCTACGAGCAGTACTTC. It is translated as CASSPASYEQYF.

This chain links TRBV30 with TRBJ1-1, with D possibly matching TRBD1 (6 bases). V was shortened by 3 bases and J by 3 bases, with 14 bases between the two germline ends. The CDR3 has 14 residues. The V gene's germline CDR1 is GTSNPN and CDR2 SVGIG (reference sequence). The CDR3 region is CAWRVSGADTEAFF. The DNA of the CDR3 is TGTGCCTGGAGGGTTTCGGGGGCGGACACTGAAGCTTTCTTT.

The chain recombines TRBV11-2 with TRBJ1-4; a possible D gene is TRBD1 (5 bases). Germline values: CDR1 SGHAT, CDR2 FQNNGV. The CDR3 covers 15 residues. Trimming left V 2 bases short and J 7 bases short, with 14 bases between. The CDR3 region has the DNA TGTGCCAGCAGCTTAATTCAGGGAATGATTGAAAAACTGTTTTTT. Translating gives CASSLIQGMIEKLFF.

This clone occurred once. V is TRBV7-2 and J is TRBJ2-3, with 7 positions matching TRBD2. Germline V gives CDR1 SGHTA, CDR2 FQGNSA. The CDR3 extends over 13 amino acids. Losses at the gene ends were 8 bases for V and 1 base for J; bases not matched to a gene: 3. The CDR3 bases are TGTGCCAGCTTTAGCGGGCGCACAGATACGCAGTATTTT. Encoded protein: CASFSGRTDTQYF.

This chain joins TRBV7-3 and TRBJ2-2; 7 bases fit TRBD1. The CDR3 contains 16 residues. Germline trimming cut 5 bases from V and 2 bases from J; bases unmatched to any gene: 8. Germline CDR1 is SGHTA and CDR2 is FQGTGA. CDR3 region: CASSRTWTGNTGELFF. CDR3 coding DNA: TGTGCCAGCAGCCGGACCTGGACAGGCAACACCGGGGAGCTGTTTTTT.

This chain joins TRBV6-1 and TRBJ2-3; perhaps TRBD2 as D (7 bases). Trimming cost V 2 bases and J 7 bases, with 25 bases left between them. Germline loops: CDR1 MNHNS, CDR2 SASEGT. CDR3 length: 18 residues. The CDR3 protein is CASSELRGGWLEPHTQYF. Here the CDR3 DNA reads TGTGCCAGCAGTGAATTGAGGGGGGGCTGGCTGGAACCTCATACGCAGTATTTT.

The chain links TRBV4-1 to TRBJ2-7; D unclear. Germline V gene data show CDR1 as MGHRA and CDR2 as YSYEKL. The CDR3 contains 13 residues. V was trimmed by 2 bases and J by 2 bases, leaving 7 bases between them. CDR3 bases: TGCGCCAGCAGCCAAAGCCCCACCTACGAGCAGTACTTC. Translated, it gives CASSQSPTYEQYF.

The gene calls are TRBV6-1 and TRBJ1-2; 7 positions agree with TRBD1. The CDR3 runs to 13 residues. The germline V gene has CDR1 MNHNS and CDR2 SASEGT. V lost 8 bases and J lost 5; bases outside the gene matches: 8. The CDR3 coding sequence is TGTGCCAGCGATACAGGGGCGGGATATGGCTACACCTTC. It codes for CASDTGAGYGYTF.

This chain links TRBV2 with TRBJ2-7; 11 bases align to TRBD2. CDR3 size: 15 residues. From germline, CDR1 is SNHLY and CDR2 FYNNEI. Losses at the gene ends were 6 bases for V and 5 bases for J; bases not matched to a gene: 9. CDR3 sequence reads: CASSLLAGDPHEQYF. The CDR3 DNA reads TGTGCCAGCAGCTTACTAGCGGGAGATCCCCACGAGCAGTACTTC. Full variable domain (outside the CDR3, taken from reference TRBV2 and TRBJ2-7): EPEVTQTPSHQVTQMGQEVILRCVPISNHLYFYWYRQILGQKVEFLVSFYNNEISEKSEIFDDQFSVERPDGSNFTLKIRSTKLEDSAMYFCASSLLAGDPHEQYFGPGTRLTVT.

CDR3 region: CASSAGDLSSYNEQFF. CDR3 bases: TGTGCCAGCTCCGCCGGGGACTTAAGCTCCTACAATGAGCAGTTCTTC. J is TRBJ2-1 and V is TRBV18, with D maybe TRBD2 (6 bases). CDR3 size: 16 residues. The germline V gene encodes CDR1 KGHSH and CDR2 LQKENI. Trimming removed 6 bases at V and 0 bases at J, with 15 bases between.

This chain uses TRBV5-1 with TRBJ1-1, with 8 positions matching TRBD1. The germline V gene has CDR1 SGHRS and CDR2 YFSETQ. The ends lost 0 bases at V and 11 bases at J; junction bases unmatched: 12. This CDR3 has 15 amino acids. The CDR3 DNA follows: TGCGCCAGCAGCTTGGAGGGAAACAGGGGGGGAGCGGCTTTCTTT. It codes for CASSLEGNRGGAAFF. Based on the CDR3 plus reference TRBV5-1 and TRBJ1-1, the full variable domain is KAGVTQTPRYLIKTRGQQVTLSCSPISGHRSVSWYQQTPGQGLQFLFEYFSETQRNKGNFPGRFSGRQFSNSRSEMNVSTLELGDSALYLCASSLEGNRGGAAFFGQGTRLTVV.

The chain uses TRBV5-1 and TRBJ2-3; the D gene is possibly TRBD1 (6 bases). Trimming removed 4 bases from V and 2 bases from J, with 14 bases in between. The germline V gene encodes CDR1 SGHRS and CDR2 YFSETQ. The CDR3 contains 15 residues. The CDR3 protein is CASSPRGGDTDTQYF. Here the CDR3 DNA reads TGCGCCAGCAGCCCCCGAGGGGGTGACACAGATACGCAGTATTTT.

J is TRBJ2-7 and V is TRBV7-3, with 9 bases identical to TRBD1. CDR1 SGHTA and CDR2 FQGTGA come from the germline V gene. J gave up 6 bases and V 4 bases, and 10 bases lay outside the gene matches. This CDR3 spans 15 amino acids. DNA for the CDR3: TGTGCCAGCAGCTCTAGTGGGGACAGGGTCCTCGAGCAGTACTTC. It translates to CASSSSGDRVLEQYF.

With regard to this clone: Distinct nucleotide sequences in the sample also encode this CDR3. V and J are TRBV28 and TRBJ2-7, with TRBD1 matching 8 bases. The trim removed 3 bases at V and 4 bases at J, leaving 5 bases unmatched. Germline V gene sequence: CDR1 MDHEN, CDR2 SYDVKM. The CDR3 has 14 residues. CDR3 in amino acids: CASSFGTGGYEQYF. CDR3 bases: TGTGCCAGCAGTTTCGGTACAGGGGGGTACGAGCAGTACTTC. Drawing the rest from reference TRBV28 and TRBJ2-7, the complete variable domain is DVKVTQSSRYLVKRTGEKVFLECVQDMDHENMFWYRQDPGLGLRLIYFSYDVKMKEKGDIPEGYSVSREKKERFSLILESASTNQTSMYLCASSFGTGGYEQYFGPGTRLTVT.

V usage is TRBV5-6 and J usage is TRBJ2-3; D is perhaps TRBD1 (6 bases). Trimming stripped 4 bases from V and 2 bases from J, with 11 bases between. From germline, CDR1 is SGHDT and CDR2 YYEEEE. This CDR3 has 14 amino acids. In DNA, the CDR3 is TGTGCCAGCAGCGATGGACAGCTCACAGATACGCAGTATTTT. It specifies CASSDGQLTDTQYF.

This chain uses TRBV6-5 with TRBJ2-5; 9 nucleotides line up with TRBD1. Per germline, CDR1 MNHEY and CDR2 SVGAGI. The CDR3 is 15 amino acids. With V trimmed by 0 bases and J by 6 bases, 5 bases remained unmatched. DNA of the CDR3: TGTGCCAGCAGTTACTCGACAGGGGGGATTAAGACCCAGTACTTC. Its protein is CASSYSTGGIKTQYF.

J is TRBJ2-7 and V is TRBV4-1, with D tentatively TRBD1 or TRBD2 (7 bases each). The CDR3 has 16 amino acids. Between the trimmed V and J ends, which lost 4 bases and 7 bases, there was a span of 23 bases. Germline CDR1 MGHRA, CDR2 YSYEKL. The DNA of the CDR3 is TGCGCCAGCAGCCTAGCACTGACAGGGACTATGCGGGAGCAGTACTTC. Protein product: CASSLALTGTMREQYF.

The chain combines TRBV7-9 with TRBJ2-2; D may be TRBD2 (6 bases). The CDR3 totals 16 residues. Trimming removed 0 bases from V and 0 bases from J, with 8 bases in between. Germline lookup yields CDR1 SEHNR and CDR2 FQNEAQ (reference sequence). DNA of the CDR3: TGTGCCAGCAGCTTAGCGGTAGCGGCGAACACCGGGGAGCTGTTTTTT. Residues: CASSLAVAANTGELFF.

The CDR3 here is CASSFGTSVEQFF. The CDR3 region has the DNA TGTGCCAGCAGCTTCGGGACTAGCGTTGAGCAGTTCTTC. The rearrangement uses TRBV5-6 and TRBJ2-1; 10 nucleotides line up with TRBD2. V lost 2 bases to trimming and J lost 9 bases; unmatched junction nucleotides: 2. The V gene's germline CDR1 is SGHDT and CDR2 YYEEEE. The CDR3 runs to 13 residues.

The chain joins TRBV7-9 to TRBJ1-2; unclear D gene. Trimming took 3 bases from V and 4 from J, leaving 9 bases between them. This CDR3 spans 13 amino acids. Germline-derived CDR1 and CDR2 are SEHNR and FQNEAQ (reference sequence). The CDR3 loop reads CASSLGLVYGYTF. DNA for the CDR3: TGTGCCAGCAGCTTGGGGTTGGTCTATGGCTACACCTTC. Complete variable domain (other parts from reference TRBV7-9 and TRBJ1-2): DTGVSQNPRHKITKRGQNVTFRCDPISEHNRLYWYRQTLGQGPEFLTYFQNEAQLEKSRLLSDRFSAERPKGSFSTLEIQRTEQGDSAMYLCASSLGLVYGYTFGSGTRLTVV.

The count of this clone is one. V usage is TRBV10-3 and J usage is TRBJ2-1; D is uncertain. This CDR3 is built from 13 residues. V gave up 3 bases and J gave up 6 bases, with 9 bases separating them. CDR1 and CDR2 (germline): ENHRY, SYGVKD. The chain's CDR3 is CAISENWGNEQFF. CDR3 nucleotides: TGTGCCATCAGTGAAAATTGGGGCAATGAGCAGTTCTTC.

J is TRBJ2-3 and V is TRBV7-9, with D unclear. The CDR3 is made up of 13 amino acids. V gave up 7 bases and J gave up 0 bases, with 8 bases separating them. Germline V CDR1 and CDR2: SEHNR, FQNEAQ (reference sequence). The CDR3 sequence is CASNPWSTDTQYF. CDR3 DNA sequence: TGTGCCAGCAACCCGTGGAGCACAGATACGCAGTATTTT.

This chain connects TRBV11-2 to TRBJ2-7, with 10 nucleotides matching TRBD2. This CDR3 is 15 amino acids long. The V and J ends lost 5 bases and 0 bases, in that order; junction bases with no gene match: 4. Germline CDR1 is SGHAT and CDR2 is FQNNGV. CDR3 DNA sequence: TGTGCCAGCAGCCAGACTAGCGGGCACTCCTACGAGCAGTACTTC. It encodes CASSQTSGHSYEQYF.

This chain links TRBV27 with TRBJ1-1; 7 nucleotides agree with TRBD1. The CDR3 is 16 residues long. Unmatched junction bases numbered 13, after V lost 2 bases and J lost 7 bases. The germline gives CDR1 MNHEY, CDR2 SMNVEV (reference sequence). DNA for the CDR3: TGTGCCAGCAGTTTAAGGTCAGGGGGGATGCTGAGTGAAGCTTTCTTT. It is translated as CASSLRSGGMLSEAFF.

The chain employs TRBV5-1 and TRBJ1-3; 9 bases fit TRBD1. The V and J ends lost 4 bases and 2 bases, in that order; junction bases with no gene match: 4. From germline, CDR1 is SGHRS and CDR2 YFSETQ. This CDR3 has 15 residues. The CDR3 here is CASSQDRGPGNTIYF. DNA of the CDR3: TGCGCCAGCAGCCAGGACAGGGGACCTGGAAACACCATATATTTT.

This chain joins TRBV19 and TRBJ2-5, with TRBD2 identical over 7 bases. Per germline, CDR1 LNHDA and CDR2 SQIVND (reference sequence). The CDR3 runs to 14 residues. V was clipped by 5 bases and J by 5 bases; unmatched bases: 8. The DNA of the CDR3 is TGTGCCAGTAGTCCCTGGGAGGGCCTGGAGACCCAGTACTTC. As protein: CASSPWEGLETQYF.

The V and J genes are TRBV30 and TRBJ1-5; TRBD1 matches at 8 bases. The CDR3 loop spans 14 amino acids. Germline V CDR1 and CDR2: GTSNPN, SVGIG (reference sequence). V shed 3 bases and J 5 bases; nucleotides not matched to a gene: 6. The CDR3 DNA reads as TGTGCCTGGAGCGGCGGGACAGGTTATCAGCCCCAGCATTTT. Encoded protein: CAWSGGTGYQPQHF. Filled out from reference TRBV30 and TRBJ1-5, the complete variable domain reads SQTIHQWPATLVQPVGSPLSLECTVEGTSNPNLYWYRQAAGRGLQLLFYSVGIGQISSEVPQNLSASRPQDRQFILSSKKLLLSDSGFYLCAWSGGTGYQPQHFGDGTRLSIL.

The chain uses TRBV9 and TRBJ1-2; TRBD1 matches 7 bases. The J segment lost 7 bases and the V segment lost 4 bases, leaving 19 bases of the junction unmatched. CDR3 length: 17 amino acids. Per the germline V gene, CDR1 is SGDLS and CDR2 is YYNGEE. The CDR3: CASSQRGFQTGAGGYTF. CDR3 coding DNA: TGTGCCAGCAGCCAGCGAGGGTTCCAAACAGGGGCAGGTGGCTACACCTTC. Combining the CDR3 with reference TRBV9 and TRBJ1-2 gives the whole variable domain DSGVTQTPKHLITATGQRVTLRCSPRSGDLSVYWYQQSLDQGLQFLIQYYNGEERAKGNILERFSAQQFPDLHSELNLSSLELGDSALYFCASSQRGFQTGAGGYTFGSGTRLTVV.

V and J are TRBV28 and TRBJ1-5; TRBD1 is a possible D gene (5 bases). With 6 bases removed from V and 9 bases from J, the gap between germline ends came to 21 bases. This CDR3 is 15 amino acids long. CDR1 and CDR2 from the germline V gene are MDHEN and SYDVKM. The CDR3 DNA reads TGTGCCAGCAGCCTGTCCCGGGACTCTGAACGGCCCCAGCATTTT. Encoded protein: CASSLSRDSERPQHF. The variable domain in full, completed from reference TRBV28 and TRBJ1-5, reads DVKVTQSSRYLVKRTGEKVFLECVQDMDHENMFWYRQDPGLGLRLIYFSYDVKMKEKGDIPEGYSVSREKKERFSLILESASTNQTSMYLCASSLSRDSERPQHFGDGTRLSIL.

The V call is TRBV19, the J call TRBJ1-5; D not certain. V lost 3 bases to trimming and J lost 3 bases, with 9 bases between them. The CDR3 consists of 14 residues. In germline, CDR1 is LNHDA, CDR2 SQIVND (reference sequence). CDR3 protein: CASSIMDHNQPQHF. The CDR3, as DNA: TGTGCCAGTAGTATCATGGACCACAATCAGCCCCAGCATTTT.

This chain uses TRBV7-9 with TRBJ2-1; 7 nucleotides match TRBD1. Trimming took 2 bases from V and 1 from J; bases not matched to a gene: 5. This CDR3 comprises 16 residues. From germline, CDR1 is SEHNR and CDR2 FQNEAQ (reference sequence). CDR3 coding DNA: TGTGCCAGCAGCTTATGGGTCAGGGGGTCCTACAATGAGCAGTTCTTC. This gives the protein CASSLWVRGSYNEQFF.